A single sample is the source of the 27 T cell receptor beta chains below, sequenced in a study of control samples from healthy donors and cancer patients. Here immunoSEQ multiplex PCR was the method, and the copy in TCRdb shows in-frame clones only, minus some. The table has approximately 40,000 clones, roughly three quarters seen once. Sequencing used formalin-fixed, paraffin-embedded tissue. These receptor sequences come from a male donor with melanoma.

This chain joins TRBV5-1 and TRBJ1-5; 7 nucleotides agree with TRBD1. CDR1 is SGHRS and CDR2 is YFSETQ in the germline V gene. There are 17 residues in the CDR3. J lost 0 bases, V lost 4 bases, and 10 bases had no gene match. The DNA of the CDR3 is TGCGCCAGCAGCAAAGGGGACAGCACCTATAGCAATCAGCCCCAGCATTTT. Protein: CASSKGDSTYSNQPQHF.

This sequence joins TRBV7-8 and TRBJ2-7; perhaps TRBD2 as D (6 bases). Trimming removed 1 base at V and 6 bases at J, with 13 bases between. Germline V gene data show CDR1 as SGHVS and CDR2 as FQNEAQ. This CDR3 contains 14 residues. CDR3 coding DNA: TGTGCCAGCAGCTTAGTAACGGGAGAGGGCGAGCAGTACTTC. Protein sequence: CASSLVTGEGEQYF.

This clone was observed once. The chain is built from TRBV5-1 and TRBJ1-1; TRBD1 aligns across 8 bases. Germline CDR1 is SGHRS and CDR2 is YFSETQ. V lost 4 bases and J lost 11; bases outside the gene matches: 10. This CDR3 contains 13 residues. CDR3 DNA: TGCGCCAGCAGCACCGGGACAGGAGCTGCGGCTTTCTTT. This sequence encodes CASSTGTGAAAFF.

The gene calls are TRBV2 and TRBJ2-7; 7 bases map to TRBD1. This CDR3 spans 17 amino acids. J gave up 3 bases and V 4 bases, and 15 bases lay outside the gene matches. Germline CDR1 and CDR2: SNHLY and FYNNEI. The CDR3 loop reads CASSVPSRGWGHYEQYF. DNA for the CDR3: TGTGCCAGCAGTGTTCCCAGCAGGGGGTGGGGCCACTACGAGCAGTACTTC.

The count of this clone is one. The V call is TRBV27, the J call TRBJ2-7; 11 bases line up with TRBD2. The CDR3 loop spans 14 amino acids. Per the germline V gene, CDR1 is MNHEY and CDR2 is SMNVEV (reference sequence). Unmatched junction bases numbered 2, after V lost 5 bases and J lost 2 bases. CDR3 coding DNA: TGTGCCAGCAGTCTGACTAGCGGGGCCTACGAGCAGTACTTC. Its translation is CASSLTSGAYEQYF.

V is TRBV5-4 and J is TRBJ2-5; D uncertain. Trimming removed 0 bases from V and 1 base from J, with 7 bases in between. The V gene's germline CDR1 is SGHNT and CDR2 YYREEE (reference sequence). The CDR3 is 14 residues long. CDR3 region: CASSLERAQETQYF. In DNA form, the CDR3 reads TGTGCCAGCAGCTTGGAAAGGGCCCAAGAGACCCAGTACTTC. Drawing the rest from reference TRBV5-4 and TRBJ2-5, the complete variable domain is ETGVTQSPTHLIKTRGQQVTLRCSSQSGHNTVSWYQQALGQGPQFIFQYYREEENGRGNFPPRFSGLQFPNYSSELNVNALELDDSALYLCASSLERAQETQYFGPGTRLLVL.

V and J are TRBV11-2 and TRBJ1-1, with TRBD1 matching over 7 bases. Germline CDR1 and CDR2: SGHAT and FQNNGV. CDR3 length: 18 residues. The J segment lost 3 bases and the V segment lost 3 bases, leaving 16 bases of the junction unmatched. The CDR3 region has the DNA TGTGCCAGCAGCTTGGGACTCGGGAGGGGGCGTAGGGACACTGAAGCTTTCTTT. Its protein product is CASSLGLGRGRRDTEAFF.

The chain combines TRBV3-1 (or the pseudogene TRBV3-2) with TRBJ2-1, with D possibly TRBD2 on 5 matching bases. Germline CDR1 and CDR2: LGHDT and YNNKEL (reference sequence). V lost 6 bases and J lost 7, with 16 bases in between. This CDR3 is built from 14 residues. In nucleotides, the CDR3 is TGTGCCAGCAGACATGAAGCGGTGGAGAATGAGCAGTTCTTC. Translated, it gives CASRHEAVENEQFF.

The chain employs TRBV3-1 (or the pseudogene TRBV3-2) and TRBJ2-1; D not resolved. CDR1 is LGHDT, CDR2 YNNKEL, per germline (reference sequence). V dropped 2 bases and J dropped 9 bases, with 5 bases sitting between them. The CDR3 spans 11 residues. CDR3 protein: CASSQIGEQFF. CDR3 nucleotide sequence: TGTGCCAGCAGCCAAATCGGTGAGCAGTTCTTC.

CDR3 nucleotides: TGTGCCAGCAGCAGACAGTACTCTGGAAACACCATATATTTT. This sequence encodes CASSRQYSGNTIYF. The chain is built from TRBV6-5 and TRBJ1-3, with a tentative D call TRBD1 (5 bases). The CDR3 consists of 14 residues. The germline V gene encodes CDR1 MNHEY and CDR2 SVGAGI. Trimming took off 6 bases at V and 0 bases at J, with 9 bases between the two ends.

The V gene is TRBV7-9, the J gene TRBJ1-4; 8 bases fit TRBD1. Germline CDR1 reads SEHNR; CDR2 reads FQNEAQ (reference sequence). CDR3 length equals 14 residues. The V and J ends lost 8 bases and 6 bases, in that order; junction bases with no gene match: 8. This CDR3 is CASGSDRAHEKLFF. The CDR3 bases are TGTGCCAGCGGATCGGACAGGGCACATGAAAAACTGTTTTTT.

The rearrangement joins TRBV19 to TRBJ1-2; no reliable D call. The CDR3 totals 14 residues. Trimming pared 5 bases from V and 4 bases from J, leaving 14 bases between. CDR1 and CDR2 from the germline V gene are LNHDA and SQIVND (reference sequence). Here the CDR3 DNA reads TGTGCCAGTAGTTATCCCAACAGAGGCTATGGCTACACCTTC. It translates to CASSYPNRGYGYTF. The variable domain in full, completed from reference TRBV19 and TRBJ1-2, reads DGGITQSPKYLFRKEGQNVTLSCEQNLNHDAMYWYRQDPGQGLRLIYYSQIVNDFQKGDIAEGYSVSREKKESFPLTVTSAQKNPTAFYLCASSYPNRGYGYTFGSGTRLTVV.

This chain uses TRBV5-1 with TRBJ2-7; TRBD2 matches at 9 bases. The junction had 5 bases not matched to a gene; V was cut back by 1 base and J by 3 bases. The CDR3 covers 15 residues. Germline V gives CDR1 SGHRS, CDR2 YFSETQ. The CDR3 loop is CASSLLAGSYYEQYF. CDR3 nucleotide sequence: TGCGCCAGCAGCTTGCTAGCGGGAAGTTACTACGAGCAGTACTTC.

The rearrangement links TRBV24-1 to TRBJ2-3; unclear D gene. Germline assignment: CDR1 KGHDR and CDR2 SFDVKD. Trimming shortened V by 4 bases and J by 2 bases, and 9 bases separated the two germline ends. This CDR3 is 14 amino acids long. CDR3 in amino acids: CATSDSDPTDTQYF. The DNA of the CDR3 is TGTGCCACCAGTGACAGTGATCCCACAGATACGCAGTATTTT.

The gene calls are TRBV30 and TRBJ1-2, with no clear D. CDR1 GTSNPN and CDR2 SVGIG come from the germline V gene (reference sequence). The germline V and J ends were trimmed by 2 bases and 4 bases, with 11 bases remaining between them. The CDR3 has 13 residues. Here the CDR3 reads CAWSRDRPYGYTF. The CDR3 coding sequence is TGTGCCTGGAGTCGCGACCGACCCTATGGCTACACCTTC.

The chain is built from TRBV24-1 and TRBJ2-6; D is ambiguous. The CDR3 runs 18 residues. Looked up from germline, CDR1 is KGHDR and CDR2 is SFDVKD. The V and J ends lost 0 bases and 0 bases respectively, with 11 bases between them. DNA of the CDR3: TGTGCCACCAGTGATTTGTGCCGGCCAAGCTCTGGGGCCAACGTCCTGACTTTC. Translated, it gives CATSDLCRPSSGANVLTF.

The chain combines TRBV10-2 with TRBJ1-1; TRBD1 agrees at 7 bases. Germline assignment: CDR1 WSHSY and CDR2 SAAADI. The CDR3 is made up of 12 amino acids. V shed 6 bases, J shed 8 bases, and the junction held 6 bases outside the gene matches. The CDR3 nucleotides read TGCGCCAGCAGAGAGGACAGGCGGGAAGCTTTCTTT. Translation: CASREDRREAFF.

CDR3 region: CATARGSDHEQFF. The CDR3 coding sequence is TGTGCCACCGCGAGGGGTAGCGACCATGAGCAGTTCTTC. The chain carries TRBV11-3 and TRBJ2-1, with D perhaps matching TRBD1 or TRBD2 (5 bases each). Trimming took off 10 bases at V and 8 bases at J, with 18 bases between the two ends. Looked up from germline, CDR1 is SGHNT and CDR2 is YENEEA. CDR3 length: 13 amino acids.

This clone has a handful of counts. V is TRBV9 and J is TRBJ2-1; a weak D match, TRBD1 (8 bases). Trimming removed 4 bases from V and 7 bases from J, with 21 bases in between. CDR1 and CDR2 from the germline V gene are SGDLS and YYNGEE. This CDR3 has 16 amino acids. In DNA form, the CDR3 reads TGTGCCAGCAGCATTAGCGGGCAGGGGGCGGGAAATGAGCAGTTCTTC. Its translation: CASSISGQGAGNEQFF.

The V gene is TRBV9, the J gene TRBJ1-1, with 8 bases lining up with TRBD1. Germline assignment: CDR1 SGDLS and CDR2 YYNGEE. The CDR3 is 14 amino acids. V lost 2 bases, J lost 1 base, and 1 base stayed unmatched. The CDR3 here is CASSVGTGNTEAFF. The CDR3 DNA reads as TGTGCCAGCAGCGTCGGGACAGGGAACACTGAAGCTTTCTTT.

J is TRBJ2-5 and V is TRBV5-1; 7 bases map to TRBD2. CDR1 and CDR2 (germline): SGHRS, YFSETQ. The CDR3 runs 13 residues. V lost 6 bases, J lost 4 bases, and 6 bases stayed unmatched. This CDR3 is CASTPGGGETQYF. The CDR3 nucleotides are TGCGCCAGCACCCCGGGGGGAGGAGAGACCCAGTACTTC.

The J gene is TRBJ2-5, the V gene TRBV7-9, with TRBD2 matching 10 bases. The CDR3 extends over 15 amino acids. Germline V CDR1 and CDR2: SEHNR, FQNEAQ (reference sequence). V lost 5 bases, J lost 2 bases, and 5 bases stayed unmatched. CDR3 amino acids: CASSARGLAQETQYF. CDR3 sequence (DNA): TGTGCCAGCAGCGCCAGGGGACTAGCGCAAGAGACCCAGTACTTC.

This clone showed up just a few times. Other DNA sequences from this sample encode an identical CDR3 as well. This rearrangement joins TRBV6-1 to TRBJ2-7; maybe TRBD2 (6 bases). Trimming took 2 bases from V and 3 from J, leaving 14 bases between them. The CDR3 totals 15 residues. Germline V lookup: CDR1 MNHNS, CDR2 SASEGT. The CDR3 bases are TGTGCCAGCAGTGAAAATGAGGAGGGTTTCTACGAGCAGTACTTC. Translating gives CASSENEEGFYEQYF.

The chain has TRBV19 and TRBJ2-7; TRBD2 matches at 11 bases. The germline V gene encodes CDR1 LNHDA and CDR2 SQIVND (reference sequence). The CDR3 is 15 residues long. With V trimmed by 6 bases and J by 1 base, 5 bases remained unmatched. CDR3 residues: CASSRTSGSSYEQYF. The CDR3 coding sequence is TGTGCCAGTAGCCGTACTAGCGGGAGTTCCTACGAGCAGTACTTC.

With respect to this clone: A read error may be the cause here, since a much bigger clone is one base away. The chain combines TRBV19 with TRBJ1-2; 7 bases are shared with TRBD1. This CDR3 region has 17 residues. Germline CDR1 reads LNHDA; CDR2 reads SQIVND (reference sequence). Here the CDR3 reads CANSRGQGGIRIYGYTF. In DNA, the CDR3 is TGTGCCAATAGTAGGGGACAAGGGGGCATTCGCATCTATGGCTACACCTTC.

V gene TRBV28 combines with J gene TRBJ1-1, with a tentative D call TRBD1 (5 bases). Trimming removed 1 base from V and 11 bases from J, with 14 bases in between. CDR3 length: 13 residues. Germline loops: CDR1 MDHEN, CDR2 SYDVKM. Here the CDR3 reads CASSLLGGGYAFF. DNA of the CDR3: TGTGCCAGCAGTTTATTGGGGGGTGGATATGCTTTCTTT. The complete variable domain, with remaining parts taken from reference TRBV28 and TRBJ1-1, reads DVKVTQSSRYLVKRTGEKVFLECVQDMDHENMFWYRQDPGLGLRLIYFSYDVKMKEKGDIPEGYSVSREKKERFSLILESASTNQTSMYLCASSLLGGGYAFFGQGTRLTVV.

The rearrangement uses TRBV19 and TRBJ1-5; 9 positions match TRBD1. The trim removed 3 bases at V and 7 bases at J, leaving 7 bases unmatched. This CDR3 spans 15 amino acids. Germline values: CDR1 LNHDA, CDR2 SQIVND (reference sequence). DNA for the CDR3: TGTGCCAGTAGTATTGGACAGGGGTCGGTCCAGCCCCAGCATTTT. Protein product: CASSIGQGSVQPQHF.